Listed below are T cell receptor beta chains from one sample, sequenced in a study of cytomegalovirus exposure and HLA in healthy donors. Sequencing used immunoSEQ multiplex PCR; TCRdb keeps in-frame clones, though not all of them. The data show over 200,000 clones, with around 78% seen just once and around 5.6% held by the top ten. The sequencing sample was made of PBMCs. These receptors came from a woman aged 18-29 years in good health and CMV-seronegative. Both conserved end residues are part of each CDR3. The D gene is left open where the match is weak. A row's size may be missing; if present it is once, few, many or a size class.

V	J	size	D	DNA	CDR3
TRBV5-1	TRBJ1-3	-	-	TGCGCCAGCAGCTTGAGATCAGGCGGTAACTCTGGAAACACCATATATTTT	CASSLRSGGNSGNTIYF
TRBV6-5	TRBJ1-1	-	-	TGTGCCAGCACCCCAGGGCGACCAAACACTGAAGCTTTCTTT	CASTPGRPNTEAFF
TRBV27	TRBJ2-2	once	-	TGTGCCAGCAGTTTTGGCGGCGGGGAGCTGTTTTTT	CASSFGGGELFF
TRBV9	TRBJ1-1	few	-	TGTGCCAGCAGCGGCCGGGACGCAGGGTCGGGGGCTTTCTTT	CASSGRDAGSGAFF
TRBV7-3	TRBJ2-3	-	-	TGTGCCAGCAGCTCACAGGGACGTCCCACAGATACGCAGTATTTT	CASSSQGRPTDTQYF
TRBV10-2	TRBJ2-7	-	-	TGCGCCAGCAGTGAGTCATCTTCTCCGTACTTC	CASSESSSPYF
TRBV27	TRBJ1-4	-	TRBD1	TGTGCCAGCAGAGCCCAGGGGGCAGGTGAAAAACTGTTTTTT	CASRAQGAGEKLFF
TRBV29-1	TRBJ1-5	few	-	TGCAGCGTAGGGGACGTTCAGCCCCAGCATTTT	CSVGDVQPQHF
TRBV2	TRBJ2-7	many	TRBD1	TGTGCCAGCAGGAACACAGGGGGCGCCTACGAGCAGTACTTC	CASRNTGGAYEQYF
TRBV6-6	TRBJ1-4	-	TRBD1	TGTGCCAGCGGGGACAGGGTGGATGAAAAACTGTTTTTT	CASGDRVDEKLFF
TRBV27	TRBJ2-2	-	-	TGTGCCAGCAGTTCTGGAGCTCTGAGCTGGGAGCTGTTTTTT	CASSSGALSWELFF
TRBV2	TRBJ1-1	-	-	TGTGCCAGCAGTGTGCCCTTTTTGAACACTGAAGCTTTCTTT	CASSVPFLNTEAFF
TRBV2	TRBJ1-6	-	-	TGTGCCAGCAGTCGCGACAAGGGGGGATCACCCCTCCACTTT	CASSRDKGGSPLHF
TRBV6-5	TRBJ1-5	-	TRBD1	TGTGCCAGCCGAGGGGGCGAAGTACAGCCCCAGCATTTT	CASRGGEVQPQHF
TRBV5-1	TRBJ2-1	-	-	TGCGCCAGCAGCTTGGCTTCAGGCTGGGACAATGAGCAGTTCTTC	CASSLASGWDNEQFF
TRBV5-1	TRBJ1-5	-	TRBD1	TGCGCCAGCAGTCGTGAGACAGGGATCAATCAGCCCCAGCATTTT	CASSRETGINQPQHF
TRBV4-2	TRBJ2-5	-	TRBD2	TGTGCCAGCAGCCAAGATGGGGCTAGCGGGAGGGTAGAGACCCAGTACTTC	CASSQDGASGRVETQYF
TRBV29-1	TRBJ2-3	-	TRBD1	TGCAGCGTAATCGGACAGGGCACAGATACGCAGTATTTT	CSVIGQGTDTQYF
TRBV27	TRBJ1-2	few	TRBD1	TGTGCCAGCAGTTTACGGGAGACAGGGCACTATGGCTACACCTTC	CASSLRETGHYGYTF
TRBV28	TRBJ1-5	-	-	TGTGCCAGCAGTTTGCTAGGGAGCAATCAGCCCCAGCATTTT	CASSLLGSNQPQHF
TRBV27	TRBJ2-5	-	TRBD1	TGTGCCAGCAGGCCCTCTTCCCCGGGACAGGGAGAGACCCAGTACTTC	CASRPSSPGQGETQYF
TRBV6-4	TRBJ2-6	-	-	TGTGCCAGCAGTCAAGAGGGGGATGGGGCCAACGTCCTGACTTTC	CASSQEGDGANVLTF
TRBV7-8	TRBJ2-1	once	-	TGTGCCAGCAGCTTGGGGCGTATTGAGCAGTTCTTC	CASSLGRIEQFF
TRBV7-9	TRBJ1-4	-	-	TGTGCCAGCAGCTTAGCGCAAGGGCTCACTAATGAAAAACTGTTTTTT	CASSLAQGLTNEKLFF
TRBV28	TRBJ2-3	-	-	TGTGCCAGCGTCGAGCGGTATACGCAGTATTTT	CASVERYTQYF
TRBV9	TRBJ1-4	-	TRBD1	TGTGCCAGCAGCGGAGGGGGCGGTCATGAAAAACTGTTTTTT	CASSGGGGHEKLFF
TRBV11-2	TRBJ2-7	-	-	TGTGCCAGCAGCTTAGGGACCGGGGGCGAGCAGTACTTC	CASSLGTGGEQYF
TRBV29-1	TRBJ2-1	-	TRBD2	TGCAGCGTCGACGACCAGCGGGGCTACAATGAGCAGTTCTTC	CSVDDQRGYNEQFF
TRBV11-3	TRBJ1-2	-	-	TGTGCCAGCAGCTTGACGGGAGGCTATGGCTACACCTTC	CASSLTGGYGYTF
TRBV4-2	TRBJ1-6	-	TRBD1	TGTGCCAGCAGCCAAGAGGGACAGGGTCTACCCCTCCACTTT	CASSQEGQGLPLHF
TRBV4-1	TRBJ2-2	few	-	TGCGCCAGCAGCCAAGAGAGCCGTTTCTGGGAGCTGTTTTTT	CASSQESRFWELFF
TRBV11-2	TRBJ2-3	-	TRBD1	TGTGCCAGCGGGGCCGGGACAGGGGGAAATACGCAGTATTTT	CASGAGTGGNTQYF
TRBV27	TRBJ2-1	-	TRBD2	TGTGCCAGCACCCATCGGGGGGCGGGAGGATCCTACAATGAGCAGTTCTTC	CASTHRGAGGSYNEQFF
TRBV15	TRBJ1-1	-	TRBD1	TGTGCCACCAGCAGAGAGGACAGGGAGGGAACTGAAGCTTTCTTT	CATSREDREGTEAFF
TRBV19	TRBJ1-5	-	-	TGTGCCAGTAGCCGCGCCCCCGGGACGTTGAGTTATAGCAATCAGCCCCAGCATTTT	CASSRAPGTLSYSNQPQHF